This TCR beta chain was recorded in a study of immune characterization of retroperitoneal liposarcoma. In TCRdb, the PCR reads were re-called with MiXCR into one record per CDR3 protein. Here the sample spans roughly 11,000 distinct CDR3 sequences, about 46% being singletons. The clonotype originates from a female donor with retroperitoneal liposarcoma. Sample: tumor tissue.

The DNA of the CDR3 is TGTGCCAGCAGTTATGCAGAGTACAATGAGCAGTTCTTC. It translates to CASSYAEYNEQFF. This sequence joins TRBV6-5 and TRBJ2-1; D not certain. V was shortened by 3 bases and J by 4 bases, with 7 bases between the two germline ends. This CDR3 has 13 amino acids. Germline lookup yields CDR1 MNHEY and CDR2 SVGAGI.